This entry lists 6 T cell receptor beta chains sequenced from one sample in a study of blood T cell repertoires in COVID-19. The data were produced by immunoSEQ multiplex PCR, yet TCRdb's version contains in-frame clones alone and is incomplete. Of roughly 220,000 clones in the sample, approximately 81% were seen once. The specimen was peripheral blood. These receptors all come from a man in his forties or fifties who had recovered from COVID-19.

The V and J genes are TRBV11-2 and TRBJ2-5; D is possibly TRBD2 (5 bases). The germline V gene encodes CDR1 SGHAT and CDR2 FQNNGV. V was clipped by 5 bases and J by 10 bases, with 11 bases between them. This CDR3 has 11 residues. CDR3: CASSPKRVQYF. Written as DNA, the CDR3 is TGTGCCAGCAGCCCCAAGAGGGTCCAGTACTTC.

The gene calls are TRBV6-5 and TRBJ2-7; 11 positions match TRBD1. In germline, CDR1 is MNHEY, CDR2 SVGAGI. V dropped 6 bases and J dropped 6; count of bases not matched to a gene: 7. This CDR3 is 14 amino acids long. CDR3 loop: CASRKDRGLREQYF. The CDR3 nucleotides are TGTGCCAGCAGAAAGGACAGGGGGCTGCGCGAGCAGTACTTC.

This chain joins TRBV28 and TRBJ2-1; D perhaps matches TRBD1 (6 bases). Per the germline V gene, CDR1 is MDHEN and CDR2 is SYDVKM. V lost 1 base to trimming and J lost 9 bases, with 10 bases between them. The CDR3 loop spans 13 amino acids. Here the CDR3 DNA reads TGTGCCAGCAGTTTATCAGGGGTCGGTGAGCAGTTCTTC. Protein sequence: CASSLSGVGEQFF.

The chain uses TRBV21-1 and TRBJ2-5; the table names TRBD2, a call not compared with the DNA. TRBV21-1 is a pseudogene locus. There are 13 residues in the CDR3. The CDR3 DNA sequence: TGTGCCAGCAGCAAAGATGGAGTAGAGACCCAGTACTTC. Encoded protein: CASSKDGVETQYF.

This chain uses TRBV28 with TRBJ2-5; 10 bases are a match to TRBD2. Germline assignment: CDR1 MDHEN and CDR2 SYDVKM. The CDR3 has 13 amino acids. The junction had 2 bases not matched to a gene; V was cut back by 6 bases and J by 4 bases. The CDR3 bases are TGTGCCAGCAGACTAGCGGGACTAGAGACCCAGTACTTC. Protein: CASRLAGLETQYF.

The rearrangement links TRBV6-5 to TRBJ2-7, with TRBD1 matching over 7 bases. V lost 5 bases, J lost 0 bases, and 7 bases stayed unmatched. This CDR3 has 15 amino acids. Germline values: CDR1 MNHEY, CDR2 SVGAGI. CDR3 sequence: CASSPTGFSSYEQYF. CDR3 coding DNA: TGTGCCAGCAGTCCGACAGGGTTTAGCTCCTACGAGCAGTACTTC.